These 5 T cell receptor beta chains came from one sample sequenced in a study of cytomegalovirus exposure and HLA in healthy donors. The PCR ran on 60 Vbeta and 13 Jbeta primers. This table comes from immunoSEQ multiplex PCR, and its TCRdb copy is limited to in-frame clones, with some not included. The data show approximately 160,000 clones, 60% to 80% seen once. Sequencing was carried out using PBMCs. The receptors here all came from a male donor in good health and CMV-seronegative.

The rearrangement links TRBV20-1 to TRBJ2-5; D may be TRBD2 (5 bases). CDR3 length: 10 residues. Germline CDR1 is DFQATT and CDR2 is SNEGSKA (reference sequence). Trimming took 6 bases from V and 3 from J, leaving 5 bases between them. CDR3 bases: TGCAGTGCGAGGGAAGAGACCCAGTACTTC. Protein sequence: CSAREETQYF.

This chain links TRBV18 with TRBJ1-2, with 7 bases lining up with TRBD1. Unmatched junction bases numbered 9, after V lost 4 bases and J lost 4 bases. The CDR3 extends over 15 amino acids. Per the germline V gene, CDR1 is KGHSH and CDR2 is LQKENI. The CDR3 sequence: CASSLRDSWTYGYTF. CDR3 coding DNA: TGTGCCAGCTCACTTCGGGACAGTTGGACCTATGGCTACACCTTC.

The chain employs TRBV27 and TRBJ1-1; TRBD1 matches 7 bases. After removal of 3 bases from V and 7 bases from J, the junction contained 8 bases not matched to a gene. Germline-derived CDR1 and CDR2 are MNHEY and SMNVEV (reference sequence). The CDR3 length is 14 residues. The CDR3 sequence is CASSFYPRQGEAFF. The CDR3, as DNA: TGTGCCAGCAGTTTTTACCCGAGACAGGGTGAAGCTTTCTTT.

This chain connects TRBV27 to TRBJ2-1, with D possibly matching TRBD1 (6 bases). The CDR3 totals 15 residues. Per the germline V gene, CDR1 is MNHEY and CDR2 is SMNVEV (reference sequence). The V gene lost 2 bases and the J gene lost 2 bases, with 10 bases spanning the gap. CDR3 sequence: CASSLRQVPYNEQFF. The CDR3 DNA sequence: TGTGCCAGCAGTTTAAGACAGGTCCCCTACAATGAGCAGTTCTTC.

The J gene is TRBJ1-4, the V gene TRBV5-1, with D unclear. CDR1 SGHRS and CDR2 YFSETQ come from the germline V gene. V lost 4 bases, J lost 3 bases, and 10 bases lay in between. The CDR3 covers 14 residues. This chain's CDR3 is CASSVRLSNEKLFF. The CDR3 nucleotides are TGCGCCAGCAGCGTCAGGCTTTCTAATGAAAAACTGTTTTTT.